The entry below gives a single T cell receptor (beta chain) sequence along with its context. Its antigen is still unknown. No quality values exist for individual bases; no much larger clone is one base distant. This record belongs to a study of blood T cell repertoires in COVID-19 (dated by TCRdb to between 2020 and 2021). Some background on the complete study: Collaborator samples came from the United States, Italy and Spain and covered acute and convalescent phases of COVID-19. The material from the prospective study consisted of cDNA or gDNA derived from T cells, B-cell-depleted T cells, or PBMCs. Subjects who had been exposed to COVID-19, were actively infected with it, or had recovered from it provided the deeply sampled blood TCRbeta repertoires that made up the dataset. The repertoires were released in a freely available public database meant as a resource for research on the immune response to SARS-CoV-2. The samples were drawn from two sources: the first 160 participants of the ongoing ImmuneRACE study, and 1,000 to 1,500 subjects contributed by 6 global collaborators. A de-identified subject ID, COVID-19 status, age in years and sex were almost always included in the sample metadata. Where HLA class I and class II types were available, the types were taken from metadata supplied by the sample provider, not from assay-based typing.

The immunoSEQ Assay, a bias-controlled multiplex PCR, was used to amplify TCRbeta CDR3 regions from genomic DNA. As for the original processing: The number of nucleated cells in each sample was estimated by amplification of reference gene primers within the assay. To quantify the absolute abundance of each unique TCRbeta CDR3 rearrangement, sequence reads were collapsed and filtered. Productive Simpson clonality was computed per sample as the square root of Simpson's diversity index over productive rearrangements. Sourced from immuneACCESS, this table was stored by TCRdb with only in-frame sequences that have V and J called. A share of the clones is absent; for the studies checked, an unresolved V gene accounts for under half, and the remainder has no known explanation. V, J and clone size derive from that table, while D and trimming were established from the DNA sequence. Present in this sample are more than 250,000 clones, roughly 90% of which were seen just once. Less than 20% of the sample lies in the top ten.

V drops 4 bases and J drops 2 bases, leaving 9 bases in between. CDR1 and CDR2 were assigned from the germline V gene as SGDLS and YYNGEE. The cysteine opens and the phenylalanine closes a CDR3 of 14 amino acids. The retained sequence is limited to the CDR3, 42 bases, with the frame set at the first base. Findings and caveats that apply to the study as a whole: Clinical and demographic metadata were provided uncurated, with the amount varying by source and participant.

Enrolling through a virtual design, the prospective study's participants ranged in age from roughly 18 to 100 years and lived across roughly 24 United States geographic areas. In the prospective study, cohorts were assigned on the basis of participant-reported clinical history obtained from a screening survey and a study questionnaire. Recovered participants in ImmuneRACE Cohort 3 were defined as having two consecutive negative NP/OP PCR tests, clearance from a healthcare professional, or resolution of symptoms. In the prospective study, mobile phlebotomists collected whole blood, serum and a nasopharyngeal or oropharyngeal swab from each participant. Prospective study participants could optionally give additional blood draws and questionnaires over an approximately two-month period. Blood samples from the prospective study were shipped frozen or at room temperature prior to DNA extraction.

The V and J genes are TRBV9 and TRBJ2-2, with the D segment identity uncertain. The source material was PBMCs or T cells enriched from blood (not recorded which). The receptor was derived from a woman aged 30 to 39 who had recovered from COVID-19. The CDR3 protein is CASSSLGNTGELFF. The nucleotide sequence is given as TGTGCCAGCAGCTCATTGGGCAACACCGGGGAGCTGTTTTTT. Where the CDR3 stops, the reference TRBV9 and TRBJ2-2 genes take over; the full variable domain is DSGVTQTPKHLITATGQRVTLRCSPRSGDLSVYWYQQSLDQGLQFLIQYYNGEERAKGNILERFSAQQFPDLHSELNLSSLELGDSALYFCASSSLGNTGELFFGEGSRLTVL.